A single sample is the source of the 16 T cell receptor beta chains below, sequenced in a study of blood T cell repertoires in COVID-19. Libraries were prepared by immunoSEQ multiplex PCR; TCRdb keeps only in-frame clonotypes and omits some of them. The sample carries tens of thousands of clones, approximately 84% recorded once. The sequenced material came from peripheral blood. Receptors originate from a human donor in a cohort sampled during active COVID-19.

For this clone: One junction end disagrees with the germline gene, perhaps due to a read error. The rearrangement uses TRBV29-1 and TRBJ2-7, with 7 bases matching TRBD2. Germline loops: CDR1 SQVTM, CDR2 ANQGSEA. CDR3 length equals 14 residues. In DNA form, the CDR3 reads TGCGGCGTGGGGGGAGGGGCAGCCCCCTACGAGCAGTACTTC. Its protein is CGVGGGAAPYEQYF.

The chain combines TRBV6-2 or TRBV6-3 with TRBJ1-1; D is perhaps TRBD1 (5 bases). The length of the CDR3 is 14 residues. The germline V gene has CDR1 MNHEY and CDR2 SVGEGT. V was cut by 2 bases and J by 4 bases, with 11 bases left in between. The CDR3 spells CASSYTSGGTEAFF. CDR3 DNA: TGTGCCAGCAGTTACACCTCCGGGGGCACTGAAGCTTTCTTT.

This clone was counted a few times. Within the sample, other DNA sequences also encode this same CDR3. This chain uses TRBV28 with TRBJ2-2, with D possibly TRBD1 on 5 matching bases. The V end was cut by 1 base, the J end by 4 bases, with 7 bases between. Germline-derived CDR1 and CDR2 are MDHEN and SYDVKM. The CDR3 is 14 amino acids. DNA of the CDR3: TGTGCCAGCAGTTTATCACAGGCCACCGGGGAGCTGTTTTTT. Translating it yields CASSLSQATGELFF.

A single count supports this clone. J is TRBJ2-7 and V is TRBV4-2; 7 bases are shared with TRBD2. CDR1 LGHNA and CDR2 YNFKEQ come from the germline V gene. The ends lost 0 bases at V and 1 base at J; junction bases unmatched: 6. The CDR3 is 16 residues long. The CDR3 reads CASSQEASGLSYEQYF. The CDR3, as DNA: TGTGCCAGCAGCCAAGAAGCTAGCGGACTATCCTACGAGCAGTACTTC.

The CDR3 is CASSLGGQDYQETQYF. The CDR3, as DNA: TGTGCCAGCAGCTTAGGCGGCCAGGACTACCAAGAGACCCAGTACTTC. V gene TRBV11-3 combines with J gene TRBJ2-5; a weak D match, TRBD2 (5 bases). This CDR3 region has 16 residues. The V gene lost 1 base and the J gene lost 0 bases, with 12 bases spanning the gap. In germline, CDR1 is SGHNT, CDR2 YENEEA.

The chain has TRBV6-2 or TRBV6-3 and TRBJ2-1, with 10 bases fitting TRBD2. After removal of 2 bases from V and 5 bases from J, the junction contained 3 bases not matched to a gene. Germline CDR1 MNHEY, CDR2 SVGEGT. CDR3 length equals 15 residues. Here the CDR3 reads CASSYELAGNNEQFF. The CDR3 DNA reads as TGTGCCAGCAGTTACGAACTAGCGGGGAACAATGAGCAGTTCTTC.

This sequence joins TRBV5-4 and TRBJ2-7, with TRBD1 as a possible D gene (6 bases). V dropped 4 bases and J dropped 4 bases, with 9 bases sitting between them. The CDR3 runs 12 residues. Germline values: CDR1 SGHNT, CDR2 YYREEE (reference sequence). The CDR3 nucleotides read TGTGCCAGCAGCAGGGACACTTACGAGCAGTACTTC. It encodes CASSRDTYEQYF. The variable domain in full, completed from reference TRBV5-4 and TRBJ2-7, reads ETGVTQSPTHLIKTRGQQVTLRCSSQSGHNTVSWYQQALGQGPQFIFQYYREEENGRGNFPPRFSGLQFPNYSSELNVNALELDDSALYLCASSRDTYEQYFGPGTRLTVT.

This sequence joins TRBV6-1 and TRBJ2-1, with 12 nucleotides matching TRBD2. Germline V gives CDR1 MNHNS, CDR2 SASEGT. The CDR3 length is 18 residues. V trimming: 4 bases; J trimming: 5 bases; junction bases outside the gene matches: 12. This CDR3 is CASSGTGETSGGHNEQFF. The CDR3 DNA reads TGTGCCAGCAGTGGGACAGGGGAAACTAGCGGGGGGCACAATGAGCAGTTCTTC.

This chain joins TRBV7-9 and TRBJ1-6, with D possibly matching TRBD1 (6 bases). CDR3 length: 16 residues. Trimming left V 4 bases short and J 4 bases short, with 14 bases between. CDR1 and CDR2 (germline): SEHNR, FQNEAQ (reference sequence). Here the CDR3 DNA reads TGTGCCAGCAGCTCCGTCTTACAGGGTTATAATTCACCCCTCCACTTT. Its translation: CASSSVLQGYNSPLHF.

The rearrangement links TRBV20-1 to TRBJ1-6; TRBD1 agrees at 10 bases. The length of the CDR3 is 16 residues. Germline-derived CDR1 and CDR2 are DFQATT and SNEGSKA (reference sequence). Unmatched junction bases numbered 9, after V lost 3 bases and J lost 7 bases. The DNA for the CDR3 is TGCAGTGCTAGTAGCGGTTCGGGACAGGGGAATTCACCCCTCCACTTT. Protein sequence: CSASSGSGQGNSPLHF.

Concerning this clone: Compared with germline, one end of the junction differs, possibly owing to a read error. The rearrangement joins TRBV19 to TRBJ1-1, with D perhaps matching TRBD1 (5 bases). Germline V gene sequence: CDR1 LNHDA, CDR2 SQIVND (reference sequence). This CDR3 is 15 amino acids long. CDR3 sequence (DNA): TGTGCCAGTAGCCAACAGGCGGGGGTGAATACTGAAGCTTTCTTT. It encodes CASSQQAGVNTEAFF.

This clone was recorded only once. The rearrangement uses TRBV18 and TRBJ2-7; 10 nucleotides agree with TRBD1. The CDR3 sequence is 14 residues long. Germline CDR1 is KGHSH and CDR2 is LQKENI. The ends lost 3 bases at V and 8 bases at J; junction bases unmatched: 7. As DNA, the CDR3 is TGTGCCAGCTCACCGGGACAGGGGATCCTCAAGCAGTACTTC. Its protein is CASSPGQGILKQYF.

DNA for the CDR3: TGCGCCAGCAGCCCGACAGTTTACTATGGCTACACCTTC. Translation: CASSPTVYYGYTF. The chain has TRBV5-1 and TRBJ1-2, with a weak D call TRBD1 (5 bases). Germline V gene data show CDR1 as SGHRS and CDR2 as YFSETQ. Deletions cut 4 bases from V and 3 bases from J, with 10 bases between. The CDR3 consists of 13 residues.

Only a few counts were recorded for this clone. This rearrangement joins TRBV4-1 to TRBJ2-7; 10 nucleotides agree with TRBD1. Germline CDR1 is MGHRA and CDR2 is YSYEKL. This CDR3 comprises 18 residues. V trimming: 5 bases; J trimming: 7 bases; junction bases outside the gene matches: 20. CDR3 protein: CASSLYPTGQGPTGEQYF. CDR3 nucleotide sequence: TGCGCCAGCAGCTTATATCCCACGGGACAGGGGCCAACGGGGGAGCAGTACTTC.

V is TRBV10-2 and J is TRBJ1-1; D ambiguous. From germline, CDR1 is WSHSY and CDR2 SAAADI. The CDR3 contains 13 residues. Trimming stripped 7 bases from V and 0 bases from J, with 9 bases between. The CDR3, as DNA: TGCGCCAGCACCCTAGGCCTGAACACTGAAGCTTTCTTT. Protein product: CASTLGLNTEAFF.

The chain uses TRBV11-2 and TRBJ2-7; D not certain. Germline values: CDR1 SGHAT, CDR2 FQNNGV. The CDR3 length is 15 residues. V was clipped by 1 base and J by 4 bases, with 14 bases between them. Here the CDR3 reads CASSLVSTYGYEQYF. CDR3 DNA: TGTGCCAGCAGCTTAGTATCCACCTACGGTTACGAGCAGTACTTC. Full variable domain (missing parts from reference TRBV11-2 and TRBJ2-7): EAGVAQSPRYKIIEKRQSVAFWCNPISGHATLYWYQQILGQGPKLLIQFQNNGVVDDSQLPKDRFSAERLKGVDSTLKIQPAKLEDSAVYLCASSLVSTYGYEQYFGPGTRLTVT.